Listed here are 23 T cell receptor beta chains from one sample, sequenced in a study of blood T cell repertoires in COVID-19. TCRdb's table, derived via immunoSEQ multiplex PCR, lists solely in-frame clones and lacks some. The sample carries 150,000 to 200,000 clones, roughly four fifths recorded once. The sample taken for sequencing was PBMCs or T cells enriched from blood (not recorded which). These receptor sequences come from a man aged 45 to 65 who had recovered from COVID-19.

CDR3 amino acids: CASRKQTGTRDNEQFF. CDR3 sequence (DNA): TGTGCCAGCAGGAAACAAACCGGGACACGAGACAATGAGCAGTTCTTC. The chain couples TRBV27 to TRBJ2-1; a weak D match, TRBD1 (6 bases). CDR1 MNHEY and CDR2 SMNVEV come from the germline V gene (reference sequence). V lost 6 bases to trimming and J lost 5 bases, with 20 bases between them. The CDR3 sequence is 16 residues long.

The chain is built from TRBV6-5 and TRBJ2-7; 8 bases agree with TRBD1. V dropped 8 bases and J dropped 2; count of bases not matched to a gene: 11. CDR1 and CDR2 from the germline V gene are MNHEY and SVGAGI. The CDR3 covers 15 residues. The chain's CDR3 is CASLRNPGQAYEQYF. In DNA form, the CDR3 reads TGTGCCAGCCTTCGGAATCCGGGACAGGCCTACGAGCAGTACTTC.

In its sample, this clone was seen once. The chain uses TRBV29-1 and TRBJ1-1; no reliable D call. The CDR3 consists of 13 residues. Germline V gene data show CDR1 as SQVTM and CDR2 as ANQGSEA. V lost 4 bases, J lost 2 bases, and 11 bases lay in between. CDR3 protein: CSVASAENTEAFF. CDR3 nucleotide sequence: TGCAGCGTTGCTTCTGCAGAAAACACTGAAGCTTTCTTT. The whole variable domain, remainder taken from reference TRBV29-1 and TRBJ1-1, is SAVISQKPSRDICQRGTSLTIQCQVDSQVTMMFWYRQQPGQSLTLIATANQGSEATYESGFVIDKFPISRPNLTFSTLTVSNMSPEDSSIYLCSVASAENTEAFFGQGTRLTVV.

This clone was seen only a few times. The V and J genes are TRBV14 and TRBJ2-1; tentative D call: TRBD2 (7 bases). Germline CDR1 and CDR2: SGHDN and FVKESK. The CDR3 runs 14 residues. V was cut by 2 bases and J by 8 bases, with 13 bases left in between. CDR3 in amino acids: CASSQLGGHYEQFF. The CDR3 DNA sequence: TGTGCCAGCAGCCAACTGGGGGGGCACTATGAGCAGTTCTTC.

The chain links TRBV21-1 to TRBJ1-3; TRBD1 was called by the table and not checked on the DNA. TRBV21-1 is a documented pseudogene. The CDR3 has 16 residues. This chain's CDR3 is CACLVVTGVGGNTIYF. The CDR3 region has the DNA TGTGCCTGCTTGGTGGTGACAGGAGTTGGTGGAAACACCATATATTTT.

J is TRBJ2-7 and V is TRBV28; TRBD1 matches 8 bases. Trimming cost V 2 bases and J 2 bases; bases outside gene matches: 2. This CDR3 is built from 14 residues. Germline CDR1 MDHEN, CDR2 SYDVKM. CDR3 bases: TGTGCCAGCAGTTTACAGACAGGGGCCTACGAGCAGTACTTC. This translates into CASSLQTGAYEQYF.

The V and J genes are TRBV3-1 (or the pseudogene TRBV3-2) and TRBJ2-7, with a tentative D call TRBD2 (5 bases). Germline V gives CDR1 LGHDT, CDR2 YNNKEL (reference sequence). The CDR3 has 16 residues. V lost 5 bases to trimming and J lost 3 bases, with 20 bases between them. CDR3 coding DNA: TGTGCCAGCAGCGACGGGATAGTCGGCTGGGGCTACGAGCAGTACTTC. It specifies CASSDGIVGWGYEQYF.

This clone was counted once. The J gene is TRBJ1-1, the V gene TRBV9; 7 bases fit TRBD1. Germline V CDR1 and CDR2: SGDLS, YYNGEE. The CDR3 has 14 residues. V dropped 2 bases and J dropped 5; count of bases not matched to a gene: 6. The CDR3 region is CASSVDHRGTEAFF. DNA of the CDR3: TGTGCCAGCAGCGTGGATCACAGGGGAACTGAAGCTTTCTTT. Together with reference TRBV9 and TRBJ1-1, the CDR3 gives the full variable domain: DSGVTQTPKHLITATGQRVTLRCSPRSGDLSVYWYQQSLDQGLQFLIQYYNGEERAKGNILERFSAQQFPDLHSELNLSSLELGDSALYFCASSVDHRGTEAFFGQGTRLTVV.

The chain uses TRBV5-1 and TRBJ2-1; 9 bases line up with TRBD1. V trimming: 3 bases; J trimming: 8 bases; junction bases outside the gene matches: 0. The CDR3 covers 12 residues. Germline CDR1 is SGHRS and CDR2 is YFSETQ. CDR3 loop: CASSWTGDEQFF. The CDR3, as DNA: TGCGCCAGCAGCTGGACAGGGGATGAGCAGTTCTTC.

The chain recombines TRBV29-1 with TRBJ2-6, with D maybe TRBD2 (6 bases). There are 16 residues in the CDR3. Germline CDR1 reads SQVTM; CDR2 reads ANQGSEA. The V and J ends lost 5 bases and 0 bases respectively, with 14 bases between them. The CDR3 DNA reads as TGCAGCGTTTCCGGGACTGGGGACTCTGGGGCCAACGTCCTGACTTTC. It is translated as CSVSGTGDSGANVLTF.

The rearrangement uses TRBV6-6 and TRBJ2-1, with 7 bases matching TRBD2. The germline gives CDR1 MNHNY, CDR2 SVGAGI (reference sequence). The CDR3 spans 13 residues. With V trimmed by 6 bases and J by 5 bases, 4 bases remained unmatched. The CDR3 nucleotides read TGTGCCAGCAGAGAGACTAGCAACAATGAGCAGTTCTTC. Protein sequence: CASRETSNNEQFF.

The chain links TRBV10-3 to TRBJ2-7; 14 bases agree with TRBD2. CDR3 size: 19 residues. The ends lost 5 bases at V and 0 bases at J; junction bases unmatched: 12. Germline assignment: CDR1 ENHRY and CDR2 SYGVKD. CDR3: CAISSAFGLAGGSSYEQYF. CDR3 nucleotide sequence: TGTGCCATCAGTAGTGCATTCGGACTAGCGGGGGGTAGCTCCTACGAGCAGTACTTC.

This CDR3 reads CASSLSPGHQYF. DNA for the CDR3: TGTGCCAGCAGTTTATCTCCAGGGCACCAGTACTTC. The chain has TRBV28 and TRBJ2-7, with D perhaps TRBD1 (5 bases). The CDR3 totals 12 residues. Germline V gene data show CDR1 as MDHEN and CDR2 as SYDVKM. The germline V and J ends were trimmed by 1 base and 10 bases, with 11 bases remaining between them. The full variable domain, rest sourced from reference TRBV28 and TRBJ2-7, is DVKVTQSSRYLVKRTGEKVFLECVQDMDHENMFWYRQDPGLGLRLIYFSYDVKMKEKGDIPEGYSVSREKKERFSLILESASTNQTSMYLCASSLSPGHQYFGPGTRLTVT.

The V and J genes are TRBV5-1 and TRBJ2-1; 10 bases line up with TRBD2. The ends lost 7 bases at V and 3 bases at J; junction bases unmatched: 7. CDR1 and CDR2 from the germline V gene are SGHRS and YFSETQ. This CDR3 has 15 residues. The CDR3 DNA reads TGCGCCAGCGGGATAGCGGGAGGCCTCTACAATGAGCAGTTCTTC. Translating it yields CASGIAGGLYNEQFF.

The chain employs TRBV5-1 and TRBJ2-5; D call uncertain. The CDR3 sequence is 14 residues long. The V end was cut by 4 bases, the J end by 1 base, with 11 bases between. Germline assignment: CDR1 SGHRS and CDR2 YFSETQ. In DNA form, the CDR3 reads TGCGCCAGCAGCGAACAGTGGATCCAAGAGACCCAGTACTTC. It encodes CASSEQWIQETQYF.

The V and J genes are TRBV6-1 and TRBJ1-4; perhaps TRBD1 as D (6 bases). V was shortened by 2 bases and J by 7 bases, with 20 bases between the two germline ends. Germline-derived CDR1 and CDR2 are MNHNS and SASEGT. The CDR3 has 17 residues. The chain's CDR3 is CASSESSRGSISEKLFF. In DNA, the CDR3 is TGTGCCAGCAGTGAAAGTTCCAGGGGATCCATAAGTGAAAAACTGTTTTTT.

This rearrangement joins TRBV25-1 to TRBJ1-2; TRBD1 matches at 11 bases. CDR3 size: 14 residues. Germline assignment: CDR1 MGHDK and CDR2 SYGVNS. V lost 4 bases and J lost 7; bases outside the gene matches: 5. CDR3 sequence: CASSVPGTGGGYTF. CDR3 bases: TGTGCCAGCAGTGTCCCGGGGACAGGGGGTGGCTACACCTTC.

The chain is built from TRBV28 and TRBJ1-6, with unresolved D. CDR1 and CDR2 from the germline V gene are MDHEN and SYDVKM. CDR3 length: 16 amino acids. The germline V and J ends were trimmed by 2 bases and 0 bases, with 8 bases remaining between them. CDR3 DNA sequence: TGTGCCAGCAGTTTAACGGGGAGCTCCTATAATTCACCCCTCCACTTT. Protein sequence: CASSLTGSSYNSPLHF. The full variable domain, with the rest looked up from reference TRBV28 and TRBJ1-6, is DVKVTQSSRYLVKRTGEKVFLECVQDMDHENMFWYRQDPGLGLRLIYFSYDVKMKEKGDIPEGYSVSREKKERFSLILESASTNQTSMYLCASSLTGSSYNSPLHFGNGTRLTVT.

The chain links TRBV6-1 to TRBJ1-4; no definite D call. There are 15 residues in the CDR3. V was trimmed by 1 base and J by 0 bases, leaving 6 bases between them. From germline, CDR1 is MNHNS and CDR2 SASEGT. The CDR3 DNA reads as TGTGCCAGCAGTGAAGTACTGGCAACTAATGAAAAACTGTTTTTT. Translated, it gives CASSEVLATNEKLFF.

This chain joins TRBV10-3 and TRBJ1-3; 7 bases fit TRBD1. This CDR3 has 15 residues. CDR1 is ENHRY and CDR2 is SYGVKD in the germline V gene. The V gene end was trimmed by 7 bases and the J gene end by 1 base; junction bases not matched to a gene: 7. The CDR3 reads CAITLGTASGNTIYF. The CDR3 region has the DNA TGTGCCATCACCCTCGGGACAGCATCTGGAAACACCATATATTTT.

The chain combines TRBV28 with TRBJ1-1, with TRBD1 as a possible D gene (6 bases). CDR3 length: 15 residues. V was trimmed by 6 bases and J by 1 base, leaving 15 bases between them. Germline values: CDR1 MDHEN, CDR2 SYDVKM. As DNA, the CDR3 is TGTGCCAGCAGAGTCGCAGGGGTAGCGAACACTGAAGCTTTCTTT. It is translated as CASRVAGVANTEAFF.

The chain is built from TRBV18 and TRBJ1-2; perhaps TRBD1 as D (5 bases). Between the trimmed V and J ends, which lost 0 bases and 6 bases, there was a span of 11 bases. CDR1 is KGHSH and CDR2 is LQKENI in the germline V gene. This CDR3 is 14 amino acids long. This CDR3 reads CASSPPAEGDGYTF. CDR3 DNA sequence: TGTGCCAGCTCACCACCGGCAGAAGGGGATGGCTACACCTTC.

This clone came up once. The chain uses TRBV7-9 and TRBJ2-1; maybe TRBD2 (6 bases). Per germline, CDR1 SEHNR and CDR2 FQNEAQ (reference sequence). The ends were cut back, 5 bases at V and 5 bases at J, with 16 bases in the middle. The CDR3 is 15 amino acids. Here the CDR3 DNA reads TGTGCCAGCAGCCCCGGGACTTATCCTGACAATGAGCAGTTCTTC. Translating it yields CASSPGTYPDNEQFF.